Listed below are T cell receptor beta chains from one sample, sequenced in a study of identical twins. TCRdb passed the 5' RACE reads through MiXCR, listing each CDR3 protein once. The sample gives 1.5 million or so distinct CDR3 sequences, under 35% of which show up once; about 0.25% is in the top ten. Sequencing was done on a sample of cord blood. Every receptor here comes from a newborn girl in good health. CDR3s include the opening cysteine and the closing phenylalanine or tryptophan. Fields, in order: J gene, CDR3 length, D gene, clone size, V gene, CDR3 DNA, CDR3 protein. D genes are given only for firm matches. Not every row has a clone size; where given, it reads once, few, many or a size class.

TRBJ1-5 14 . . TRBV10-3 TGTGCCATCAGTGGGGGGGACAAGGGGCAGCCCCAGCATTTT CAISGGDKGQPQHF
TRBJ2-1 17 . few TRBV7-9 TGTGCCAGCAGCCCCCCCCTTGTGCGAAGCTCCTACAATGAGCAGTTCTTC CASSPPLVRSSYNEQFF
TRBJ2-5 18 TRBD2 . TRBV11-2 TGTGCCAGCAGCCCTAGCCGGACTAGCGGGAGTAGGCAAGAGACCCAGTACTTC CASSPSRTSGSRQETQYF
TRBJ1-4 15 . . TRBV2 TGTGCCAGCAGCTTGGGACGGAACTTAAATGAAAAACTGTTTTTT CASSLGRNLNEKLFF
TRBJ1-2 13 . few TRBV13 TGTGCCAGCAGCTTAGGCTTGCGGGACGGCTACACCTTC CASSLGLRDGYTF
TRBJ1-4 16 TRBD1 many TRBV29-1 TGCAGCGTTAGAGGGGGCCGGAGTGCAACTAATGAAAAACTGTTTTTT CSVRGGRSATNEKLFF
TRBJ2-3 16 . . TRBV6-1 TGTGCCAGCAGTGAAGTTTGGGGGTCTAGCACAGATACGCAGTATTTT CASSEVWGSSTDTQYF
TRBJ2-1 12 TRBD2 few TRBV28 TGTGCGGGGTCTACTAGCGGGAGTGAGCAGTTCTTC CAGSTSGSEQFF
TRBJ2-7 14 . few TRBV21-1 TGTGCCAGTAAACAGACTACCTACTCCTACGAGCAGTACTTC CASKQTTYSYEQYF
TRBJ2-1 15 TRBD2 . TRBV10-3 TGTGCCATCAGCGGGGCTAGCGGGATGAACAATGAGCAGTTCTTC CAISGASGMNNEQFF
TRBJ2-5 14 . . TRBV12-3/TRBV12-4 TGTGCCAGCAGTTTACCGCGCTTAGGGGAGACCCAGTACTTC CASSLPRLGETQYF
TRBJ2-1 13 . . TRBV2 TGTGCCAGCAGTGATGCGGCGCCGGATGAGCAGTTCTTC CASSDAAPDEQFF
TRBJ2-2 15 TRBD1 . TRBV7-9 TGTGCCAGCAGCCCCCAAGGGACAGGGGCCGGGGAGCTGTTTTTT CASSPQGTGAGELFF
TRBJ2-7 15 . . TRBV18 TGTGCCAGCTCACCAGGGGCGGTGAGCTCCTACGAGCAGTACTTC CASSPGAVSSYEQYF
TRBJ1-6 15 TRBD1 . TRBV2 TGTGCCAGCAGGTATAGGACAGGGACAGGTTCACCCCTCCACTTT CASRYRTGTGSPLHF
TRBJ2-3 15 . few TRBV12-3/TRBV12-4 TGTGCCAGCAGTTCCGGGGGCCTACCGCCGGATACGCAGTATTTT CASSSGGLPPDTQYF
TRBJ2-2 13 . . TRBV20-1 TGCAGTGCTGGGACCGCCCGGACCGGGGAGCTGTTTTTT CSAGTARTGELFF
TRBJ2-3 12 . . TRBV6-1 TGTGCCAGCGATAGGAGCACAGATACGCAGTATTTT CASDRSTDTQYF
TRBJ2-7 15 TRBD1 . TRBV9 TGTGCCAGCAGCGTAGAAGACAGGGGATCCTACGAGCAGTACTTC CASSVEDRGSYEQYF
TRBJ1-2 15 TRBD1 . TRBV14 TGTGCCAGCAGCCCCGGGACAGGGAATATCTATGGCTACACCTTC CASSPGTGNIYGYTF
TRBJ1-4 14 . . TRBV19 TGTGCCAGTAGTATACTGCCTCAAAATGAAAAACTGTTTTTT CASSILPQNEKLFF
TRBJ2-1 14 . many TRBV11-2 TGTGCCAGCAGCTTAGTGCGGGGAAGAAATGAGCAGTTCTTC CASSLVRGRNEQFF
TRBJ2-5 12 TRBD2 few TRBV20-1 TGCAGTGCTAGATCTAGCGGGGAGACCCAGTACTTC CSARSSGETQYF
TRBJ2-5 14 . . TRBV28 TGTGCCAGCAGTTTCCGGATTGATCCGACTGAGCAGTACTTC CASSFRIDPTEQYF
TRBJ2-7 14 . few TRBV20-1 TGCAGTGCTGAGGGGTCGACTAGTGGGTACGAGCAGTACTTC CSAEGSTSGYEQYF
TRBJ1-1 15 . few TRBV9 TGTGCCAGCAGCGTAGTCGACAGGAGGAACACTGAAGCTTTCTTT CASSVVDRRNTEAFF
TRBJ2-7 20 TRBD2 . TRBV15 TGTGCCACCAGCAGAGATAGTGGACTAGCGGGAGTCCCCTCCTCCTACGAGCAGTACTTC CATSRDSGLAGVPSSYEQYF
TRBJ1-5 15 . few TRBV27 TGTGCCAGCAGTCCTCAGGGTCTCAGCAATCAGCCCCAGCATTTT CASSPQGLSNQPQHF
TRBJ2-5 11 TRBD2 . TRBV12-3/TRBV12-4 TGTGCCAGCAGTCGTGAGCGGGAGCAGTACTTC CASSREREQYF
TRBJ2-7 13 . few TRBV28 TGTGCCAGCTTTTTGCGGGAACTGGGGGAGCAGTACTTC CASFLRELGEQYF
TRBJ2-1 14 . . TRBV27 TGTGCCAGCAGTTTATTAGGAGGGAGAGATGAGCAGTTCTTC CASSLLGGRDEQFF
TRBJ2-1 14 TRBD2 few TRBV30 TGTGCCTGCCGGCTAGCGGGGGGGCGAAATGAGCAGTTCTTC CACRLAGGRNEQFF
TRBJ2-7 11 . many TRBV29-1 TGCAGCGTTCGCCAAGCATACGAGCAGTACTTC CSVRQAYEQYF
TRBJ1-5 12 . . TRBV7-8 TGTGCCAGCCACCCGGGAAGCGGTCCCCAGCATTTT CASHPGSGPQHF
TRBJ2-1 15 . once TRBV5-1 TGCGCCAGCAGCTCCTATAGCGGCTACCACAATGAGCAGTTCTTC CASSSYSGYHNEQFF
TRBJ2-1 16 . few TRBV4-2 TGTGCCAGCAGCCAGCTGGTAGGGAGCTCCTACAATGAGCAGTTCTTC CASSQLVGSSYNEQFF
TRBJ1-2 17 TRBD1 . TRBV20-1 TGCAGTGCTAGAGATCCCCGGACAGGGGGCAAAAACTATGGCTCCACCTTC CSARDPRTGGKNYGSTF
TRBJ2-7 14 TRBD2 few TRBV10-3 TGTGCCATCAGTGATCGGGCGGGAGCCTACGAGCAGTACTTC CAISDRAGAYEQYF
TRBJ2-1 16 TRBD2 few TRBV27 TGTGCCAGCAGTTTATCGAGACTAGCGGGTAGTCATGAGCAGTTCTTC CASSLSRLAGSHEQFF
TRBJ1-6 14 . . TRBV6-6 TGTGCCAGCAGTCCTGGGGGGGGTATTTCACCCCTCCACTTT CASSPGGGISPLHF
TRBJ2-3 20 TRBD2 few TRBV5-6 TGTGCCAGCAGCCCGACCAATCCCGGGACTAGCGACCGGGTCACAGATACGCAGTATTTT CASSPTNPGTSDRVTDTQYF
TRBJ2-5 13 TRBD1 few TRBV20-1 TGCAGTGCTATCGTGGCAGGGGGAGAGACCCAGTACTTC CSAIVAGGETQYF
TRBJ1-1 17 . . TRBV12-3/TRBV12-4 TGTGCCAGCACTACCCGTATTTGGGGGCGCATGAACACTGAAGCTTTCTTT CASTTRIWGRMNTEAFF
TRBJ2-1 17 TRBD2 few TRBV3-1 TGTGCCAGCAGCCCTTTCGGGACTAGCGGGGGGGCCGATGAGCAGTTCTTC CASSPFGTSGGADEQFF
TRBJ1-6 13 . . TRBV18 TGTGCCAGCTCACCAGGGAATAATTCACCCCTCCACTTT CASSPGNNSPLHF